The 22 T cell receptor beta chains below all came from one sample that was sequenced in a study of blood T cell repertoires in COVID-19. TCRdb's copy holds only in-frame clones and misses some; the assay was immunoSEQ multiplex PCR. Seen here are fewer than 250,000 clones, 80% to 90% observed once, and the top ten hold approximately 2.8%. Sequenced: PBMCs or T cells enriched from blood (not recorded which). These receptors were obtained from a woman in her 30s with acute COVID-19.

The chain uses TRBV19 and TRBJ1-2, with a tentative D call TRBD1 (6 bases). Germline assignment: CDR1 LNHDA and CDR2 SQIVND (reference sequence). V was pared by 4 bases and J by 10 bases, with 19 bases between. CDR3 length equals 14 residues. The CDR3 is CASSTLIYPGDYTF. The CDR3 bases are TGTGCCAGTAGTACACTAATATACCCAGGGGACTACACCTTC.

This clone was seen only a few times. As DNA, the CDR3 is TGCAGGGATAACAGTTACACTGAAGCTTTCTTT. It is translated as CRDNSYTEAFF. The chain has TRBV20-1 and TRBJ1-1, with D unclear. The CDR3 has 11 residues. Germline CDR1 and CDR2: DFQATT and SNEGSKA (reference sequence).

The chain uses TRBV20-1 and TRBJ2-6; D is perhaps TRBD1 (6 bases). The V end lost 3 bases, the J end lost 2 bases, and 11 bases lay between the germline ends. CDR1 and CDR2 from the germline V gene are DFQATT and SNEGSKA (reference sequence). This CDR3 spans 15 amino acids. The CDR3, as DNA: TGCAGTGCTAGTCAGGGGCAAACTGGGGCCAACGTCCTGACTTTC. As protein: CSASQGQTGANVLTF.

The chain combines TRBV7-9 with TRBJ1-2; D remains unclear. The germline V and J ends were trimmed by 5 bases and 5 bases, with 12 bases remaining between them. Germline V gives CDR1 SEHNR, CDR2 FQNEAQ (reference sequence). This CDR3 contains 13 residues. The CDR3 protein is CASSREINYGYTF. Here the CDR3 DNA reads TGTGCCAGCAGCCGTGAGATAAATTATGGCTACACCTTC.

There are a few counts of this clone. DNA of the CDR3: TGTGCCAGCACATCCCCGGCAGGGGGCAGTTCGGACTATGGCTACACCTTC. It translates to CASTSPAGGSSDYGYTF. The gene calls are TRBV28 and TRBJ1-2, with TRBD1 identical over 8 bases. Germline-derived CDR1 and CDR2 are MDHEN and SYDVKM. J lost 3 bases, V lost 7 bases, and 16 bases had no gene match. The CDR3 length is 17 residues.

The CDR3 loop reads CASSQGQAATNEKLFF. The CDR3, as DNA: TGTGCCAGCAGCCAGGGACAGGCCGCAACTAATGAAAAACTGTTTTTT. The V gene is TRBV3-1 (or the pseudogene TRBV3-2), the J gene TRBJ1-4; 8 nucleotides line up with TRBD1. V lost 3 bases and J lost 0; bases outside the gene matches: 3. From germline, CDR1 is LGHDT and CDR2 YNNKEL (reference sequence). The CDR3 has 16 amino acids.

The chain carries TRBV12-3 or TRBV12-4 and TRBJ1-1; no definite D call. The CDR3 loop spans 13 amino acids. The V and J ends lost 5 bases and 1 base respectively, with 8 bases between them. In DNA form, the CDR3 reads TGTGCCAGCAGTCATTCAGGGAACACTGAAGCTTTCTTT. The encoded protein is CASSHSGNTEAFF.

CDR3 amino acids: CASSSSGTGIETQYF. The CDR3 DNA is TGTGCCAGCAGTTCCTCCGGGACAGGGATAGAGACCCAGTACTTC. The chain links TRBV27 to TRBJ2-5; TRBD1 matches 9 bases. V was pared by 4 bases and J by 4 bases, with 7 bases of the junction left unmatched. The CDR3 consists of 15 residues. Germline values: CDR1 MNHEY, CDR2 SMNVEV (reference sequence).

The chain has TRBV9 and TRBJ1-4; maybe TRBD1 (5 bases). Trimming shortened V by 2 bases and J by 1 base, and 21 bases separated the two germline ends. Germline CDR1 SGDLS, CDR2 YYNGEE. CDR3 length: 19 amino acids. The CDR3 sequence: CASSVNRIEFTLTNEKLFF. The CDR3 region has the DNA TGTGCCAGCAGCGTTAACAGGATCGAATTTACCTTAACTAATGAAAAACTGTTTTTT. Filled out from reference TRBV9 and TRBJ1-4, the complete variable domain reads DSGVTQTPKHLITATGQRVTLRCSPRSGDLSVYWYQQSLDQGLQFLIQYYNGEERAKGNILERFSAQQFPDLHSELNLSSLELGDSALYFCASSVNRIEFTLTNEKLFFGSGTQLSVL.

The chain carries TRBV2 and TRBJ2-7; D remains ambiguous. CDR3 length equals 13 residues. The germline V gene has CDR1 SNHLY and CDR2 FYNNEI. V shed 3 bases and J shed 4 bases, with 10 bases lying between them. CDR3 nucleotides: TGTGCCAGCAGTGACGCCAGAAATTACGAGCAGTACTTC. This translates into CASSDARNYEQYF.

The chain combines TRBV30 with TRBJ2-6; 11 bases agree with TRBD1. Germline trimming cut 5 bases from V and 2 bases from J; bases unmatched to any gene: 5. The CDR3 is 16 amino acids. CDR1 is GTSNPN, CDR2 SVGIG, per germline (reference sequence). As DNA, the CDR3 is TGTGCCTGGTCCGGACAGGGGGCGACTGGGGCCAACGTCCTGACTTTC. It specifies CAWSGQGATGANVLTF.

This clone appeared once. The rearrangement uses TRBV2 and TRBJ1-6; D perhaps matches TRBD1 (5 bases). Trimming removed 0 bases from V and 7 bases from J, with 13 bases in between. Germline V gene sequence: CDR1 SNHLY, CDR2 FYNNEI. The CDR3 has 16 amino acids. The CDR3 sequence: CASSEALGAVNSPLHF. CDR3 DNA sequence: TGTGCCAGCAGTGAAGCGCTAGGGGCAGTCAATTCACCCCTCCACTTT. The entire variable domain, with the rest obtained from reference TRBV2 and TRBJ1-6, is as follows: EPEVTQTPSHQVTQMGQEVILRCVPISNHLYFYWYRQILGQKVEFLVSFYNNEISEKSEIFDDQFSVERPDGSNFTLKIRSTKLEDSAMYFCASSEALGAVNSPLHFGNGTRLTVT.

In its sample, this clone was seen a few times. The rearrangement joins TRBV30 to TRBJ1-5, with no clear D. V dropped 1 base and J dropped 4 bases, with 8 bases sitting between them. The length of the CDR3 is 13 residues. Germline CDR1 reads GTSNPN; CDR2 reads SVGIG (reference sequence). The CDR3 coding sequence is TGTGCCTGGAGTGCCGGGATAAATCAGCCCCAGCATTTT. This translates into CAWSAGINQPQHF.

The chain combines TRBV6-5 with TRBJ1-1, with D unresolved. This CDR3 has 12 amino acids. The V gene lost 5 bases and the J gene lost 4 bases, with 8 bases spanning the gap. Germline V gene lookup returns CDR1 MNHEY and CDR2 SVGAGI. DNA of the CDR3: TGTGCCAGCAGTCTTATGGCCACTGAAGCTTTCTTT. It translates to CASSLMATEAFF.

This clone was counted a few times. The rearrangement links TRBV27 to TRBJ2-7, with TRBD1 matching 7 bases. V lost 4 bases and J lost 0; bases outside the gene matches: 3. CDR1 and CDR2 from the germline V gene are MNHEY and SMNVEV (reference sequence). The length of the CDR3 is 14 residues. CDR3 DNA sequence: TGTGCCAGCAGTTGGGGACAGAGCTCCTACGAGCAGTACTTC. Translating gives CASSWGQSSYEQYF.

This chain joins TRBV5-6 and TRBJ2-3; TRBD2 matches 14 bases. The V gene end was trimmed by 4 bases and the J gene end by 2 bases; junction bases not matched to a gene: 6. Looked up from germline, CDR1 is SGHDT and CDR2 is YYEEEE. The CDR3 spans 17 residues. The CDR3 bases are TGTGCCAGCAGCCTCAGGACTAGCGGGGGGTTCACAGATACGCAGTATTTT. Protein product: CASSLRTSGGFTDTQYF.

This chain links TRBV18 with TRBJ2-7; 9 positions match TRBD2. Germline lookup yields CDR1 KGHSH and CDR2 LQKENI. The V gene end was trimmed by 3 bases and the J gene end by 1 base; junction bases not matched to a gene: 10. The CDR3 covers 17 residues. CDR3: CASSPGSMAGGSYEQYF. The CDR3 nucleotides read TGTGCCAGCTCACCGGGCTCGATGGCGGGGGGGTCCTACGAGCAGTACTTC.

DNA of the CDR3: TGTGCCAGCAGCTTAATTAGTGGGGGGAGAGCTTTCTTT. As protein: CASSLISGGRAFF. The chain carries TRBV7-2 and TRBJ1-1; perhaps TRBD1 as D (5 bases). The CDR3 is made up of 13 amino acids. Trimming removed 2 bases at V and 10 bases at J, with 14 bases between. Germline V gene data show CDR1 as SGHTA and CDR2 as FQGNSA.

This clone was observed a single time. The chain joins TRBV5-1 to TRBJ1-4; 10 bases map to TRBD1. CDR3 size: 14 residues. The V gene's germline CDR1 is SGHRS and CDR2 YFSETQ. The V segment lost 4 bases and the J segment 6 bases; nucleotides outside the gene matches: 3. The DNA for the CDR3 is TGCGCCAGCAGCACGACAGGGGGCGATGAAAAACTGTTTTTT. It translates to CASSTTGGDEKLFF.

The V call is TRBV4-1, the J call TRBJ1-4; possibly TRBD1 for D (6 bases). V was clipped by 1 base and J by 8 bases, with 11 bases between them. Germline assignment: CDR1 MGHRA and CDR2 YSYEKL. CDR3 length equals 14 residues. DNA for the CDR3: TGCGCCAGCAGCCAAGCTGGGGGCAACGAAAAACTGTTTTTT. Amino acids: CASSQAGGNEKLFF.

This clone was observed once. This sequence joins TRBV5-6 and TRBJ2-3; 12 bases line up with TRBD2. J gave up 2 bases and V 3 bases, and 4 bases lay outside the gene matches. This CDR3 has 16 residues. Germline V gene sequence: CDR1 SGHDT, CDR2 YYEEEE. CDR3 DNA sequence: TGTGCCAGCAGCTCTGGACTAGCGGGGCTCACAGATACGCAGTATTTT. Protein: CASSSGLAGLTDTQYF.

The V gene is TRBV7-9, the J gene TRBJ1-5; the D gene is possibly TRBD1 (5 bases). The CDR3 covers 14 residues. Germline V gene data show CDR1 as SEHNR and CDR2 as FQNEAQ (reference sequence). Trimming shortened V by 6 bases and J by 4 bases, and 13 bases separated the two germline ends. CDR3: CASSSGTANQPQHF. CDR3 DNA sequence: TGTGCCAGCAGTAGCGGGACGGCGAATCAGCCCCAGCATTTT.